This T cell receptor (beta chain) was documented in a study of post-analysis software for immune sequencing data. Study results and caveats: Elevated frequency relative to controls characterized four or five TRBV segments in patients, TRBV5-6, TRBV5-1 and TRBV20-1 among them.

The library was made from cDNA and included unique molecular identifiers. Via MiXCR, TCRdb re-called the PCR reads, giving one row per CDR3 protein. In the table there are about 820,000 distinct CDR3 sequences, about 53% of which are singletons. The CDR3 contains 16 residues. Germline loops: CDR1 SGHTA, CDR2 FQGNSA. V was pared by 1 base and J by 6 bases, with 6 bases of the junction left unmatched. As regards this clonotype: The antigen is not known.

The sequence was collected from a girl between 5 and 17 years old with multiple sclerosis. The sample consisted of blood. The chain is built from TRBV7-2 and TRBJ2-5; 12 bases fit TRBD1. The CDR3 sequence: CASSLVGGQGAKTQYF. Here the CDR3 DNA reads TGTGCCAGCAGCTTAGTGGGGGGACAGGGGGCAAAGACCCAGTACTTC. Drawing the rest from reference TRBV7-2 and TRBJ2-5, the complete variable domain is GAGVSQSPSNKVTEKGKDVELRCDPISGHTALYWYRQSLGQGLEFLIYFQGNSAPDKSGLPSDRFSAERTGGSVSTLTIQRTQQEDSAVYLCASSLVGGQGAKTQYFGPGTRLLVL.